Presented here are 7 T cell receptor beta chains from one specimen sequenced in a study of blood T cell repertoires in COVID-19 (dated by TCRdb to 2019 to 2021). Libraries came from the immunoSEQ multiplex PCR assay. Drawn from immuneACCESS, this table holds only the in-frame rearrangements with V and J called that TCRdb kept. Clones are partly lost; checked studies trace under half to an unresolved V gene and leave the rest unexplained. Counted in this sample were about 280,000 clones; over 75% of them appeared once. Clones ranked in the top ten supply about 8.6% of the sample. The material sequenced was peripheral blood. The receptors derive from a man aged 18 to 29 with active or convalescent COVID-19.

This clone was seen just once. The CDR3 sequence: CASSYRGDGYTF. CDR3 in DNA: TGTGCCAGTAGTTACAGGGGAGATGGCTACACCTTC. This chain uses TRBV19 with TRBJ1-2, with TRBD1 matching over 7 bases. Trimming cost V 5 bases and J 6 bases; bases outside gene matches: 3. Looked up from germline, CDR1 is LNHDA and CDR2 is SQIVND (reference sequence). The CDR3 covers 12 residues. The complete variable domain, with remaining parts taken from reference TRBV19 and TRBJ1-2, reads DGGITQSPKYLFRKEGQNVTLSCEQNLNHDAMYWYRQDPGQGLRLIYYSQIVNDFQKGDIAEGYSVSREKKESFPLTVTSAQKNPTAFYLCASSYRGDGYTFGSGTRLTVV.

This clone came up a few times. The V gene is TRBV7-9, the J gene TRBJ1-1; unclear D gene. This CDR3 region has 12 residues. V was cut by 1 base and J by 7 bases, with 7 bases left in between. Germline V gene lookup returns CDR1 SEHNR and CDR2 FQNEAQ (reference sequence). The CDR3 region is CASSLGTVEAFF. CDR3 bases: TGTGCCAGCAGCTTAGGTACAGTTGAAGCTTTCTTT. Complete variable domain (other parts from reference TRBV7-9 and TRBJ1-1): DTGVSQNPRHKITKRGQNVTFRCDPISEHNRLYWYRQTLGQGPEFLTYFQNEAQLEKSRLLSDRFSAERPKGSFSTLEIQRTEQGDSAMYLCASSLGTVEAFFGQGTRLTVV.

This chain links TRBV11-3 with TRBJ1-1, with 7 bases that match TRBD1. Unmatched junction bases numbered 4, after V lost 5 bases and J lost 4 bases. Germline-derived CDR1 and CDR2 are SGHNT and YENEEA. CDR3 length: 13 amino acids. The CDR3 DNA follows: TGTGCCAGCAGCCGTCCAGGGGGCACTGAAGCTTTCTTT. It specifies CASSRPGGTEAFF.

The gene calls are TRBV9 and TRBJ1-1, with a weak D call TRBD1 (5 bases). The CDR3 is 15 amino acids. Deletions cut 3 bases from V and 5 bases from J, with 17 bases between. The V gene's germline CDR1 is SGDLS and CDR2 YYNGEE. The chain's CDR3 is CASSASRQMWTEAFF. Here the CDR3 DNA reads TGTGCCAGCAGCGCTTCGCGACAGATGTGGACTGAAGCTTTCTTT. Filled out from reference TRBV9 and TRBJ1-1, the complete variable domain reads DSGVTQTPKHLITATGQRVTLRCSPRSGDLSVYWYQQSLDQGLQFLIQYYNGEERAKGNILERFSAQQFPDLHSELNLSSLELGDSALYFCASSASRQMWTEAFFGQGTRLTVV.

The chain joins TRBV28 to TRBJ1-2, with TRBD1 matching 9 bases. Germline V gives CDR1 MDHEN, CDR2 SYDVKM. V was pared by 6 bases and J by 8 bases, with 16 bases of the junction left unmatched. The CDR3 extends over 16 amino acids. CDR3 sequence (DNA): TGTGCCAGCAGCCCCAGGGGGACAGGGAAAGGAGGGGGCTACACCTTC. It specifies CASSPRGTGKGGGYTF.

V is TRBV5-1 and J is TRBJ1-2; D might be TRBD1 (6 bases). V lost 4 bases, J lost 7 bases, and 11 bases lay in between. This CDR3 spans 12 amino acids. The germline CDR1 and CDR2 sequences are SGHRS and YFSETQ. CDR3 amino acids: CASSQQGSGYTF. The DNA of the CDR3 is TGCGCCAGCAGCCAACAGGGAAGTGGCTACACCTTC.

V is TRBV19 and J is TRBJ2-6, with D possibly matching TRBD2 (7 bases). V lost 7 bases and J lost 1, with 8 bases in between. Germline V lookup: CDR1 LNHDA, CDR2 SQIVND (reference sequence). The CDR3 contains 14 residues. For the CDR3, the DNA is TGTGCCAGTAAGGGGGGGTCTGGGGCCAACGTCCTGACTTTC. Its translation: CASKGGSGANVLTF.